This T cell receptor (beta chain) was recorded in a study of T cells after yellow fever vaccination. Study summary: Researchers used SMART-Seq v4 Ultra Low Input to prepare fractions that had low cell numbers.

Looked up from germline, CDR1 is DFQATT and CDR2 is SNEGSKA (reference sequence). V lost 3 bases to trimming and J lost 5 bases, with 19 bases between them. This CDR3 has 15 residues. This clonotype turned up a few times. It was through 5'RACE template switching that TCR cDNA was made, with a universal primer site and UMIs added. TCRdb re-derived calls from the 5' RACE reads in MiXCR, one entry per CDR3 protein. The data contain 150,000 or so distinct CDR3 sequences, around 9.3% of them singletons. This TCR was recovered from a man aged 18 to 30 who received the YFV17D yellow fever vaccine. This chain joins TRBV20-1 and TRBJ1-2; TRBD1 might be the D (5 bases). The source material was CD8+ T cells sorted from PBMCs, sampled 45 days after the yellow fever booster vaccination. In DNA, the CDR3 is TGCAGTGCTAGGGGGGAGAAGGGATCGCTTTATGGCTACACCTTC. Encoded protein: CSARGEKGSLYGYTF.